This T cell receptor (beta chain) derives from a study of a mutant IDH1 vaccine in newly diagnosed glioma (dated by TCRdb to 2020 to 2023). Regarding the complete study: Of the approximately 33 patients who were treated, about 60% were male and approximately 40% were female, and the mean age was approximately 40 years. Prior to enrollment, standard therapy consisting of radiotherapy alone, temozolomide alone, or radiochemotherapy with temozolomide had been administered to patients, with the combination being received by most patients. Six visits were used for peripheral blood collection: V03 (baseline), V05, V07, V10, V12 and V13. Longitudinal TCRB deep sequencing was done for some 26 treated patients, wherever samples were available for exploratory analyses.

The full study reports these points: Availability determined which PBMC samples were chosen for TCRB deep sequencing. According to the authors, sample limitations meant that analyses of patient blood samples could not be reproduced. Pseudoprogression appeared unrelated to alterations in the top peripheral T cell clonotypes detected by TCRB sequencing. Across multiple MHC alleles, vaccine-induced immune responses were seen in around 93% of patients.

CDR1 and CDR2 (MRHNA, SNTAGT) derive from the germline V gene. Including cysteine and phenylalanine, the CDR3 has 15 amino acids. Just CDR3 DNA is preserved here, 45 bases in frame from base 1. Trimming removed 5 bases from V and 2 bases from J; the gene matches leave 6 bases unexplained. In the paper's terms, the time point label means: baseline, week 1 (first vaccination visit). This specimen's treatment or condition label, per the study, means: pre-vaccination baseline after standard-of-care therapy. The donors had newly diagnosed IDH1-mutant astrocytomas of WHO grade 3 or 4 that showed loss of nuclear ATRX. The samples were drawn from NOA16, a multicentre, single-arm, open-label phase I trial in Germany that tested a mutant IDH1 peptide vaccine in humans for the first time. For immunogenicity testing, the blood drawn at visit V03 was used as the baseline sample. The DNeasy Blood and Tissue Kit was used to extract genomic DNA from EDTA blood for TCRB sequencing.

Library preparation was by the immunoSEQ multiplex PCR assay. Rearranged TCR beta chain sequences were amplified with the hsTCRB Kit following the manufacturer's protocol. TCRB libraries were sequenced on an Illumina MiSeq. Per the original workflow: Demultiplexing, trimming and gene mapping were performed with the kit vendor's proprietary platform. In its TCRdb copy, this immuneACCESS table keeps in-frame sequences only and misses some clones. Where compared with another copy, unresolved V genes explain less than half of these, and the others have no known cause. That table furnishes V, J and clone size, whereas the DNA furnished D and trimming. The sample table shows 80,000 to 100,000 clones, and roughly 78% are seen once. Over 6.5% of the sample goes to the ten largest clones. A few counts support this clone. It has no known antigen specificity. No clone much larger than this one lies a single base away; base qualities are absent.

The chain is encoded by TRBV6-4 joined to TRBJ2-1; TRBD1 matches 7 bases in the middle. The clonotype was recovered from a man in his forties with glioma. Sequenced here: PBMCs, sampled from a glioma patient treated with radiotherapy, temozolomide or both. In nucleotide form, the sequence is TGTGCCAGCAGTCCAACGGGACAGACCTACAATGAGCAGTTCTTC. It specifies CASSPTGQTYNEQFF.